This is a list of T cell receptor beta chains from one sample in a study of blood T cell repertoires in COVID-19. Measured with immunoSEQ multiplex PCR; TCRdb has only the in-frame clones, and not every one. The sample lists 410,000 or so clones; approximately 91% were seen once. The sample was peripheral blood. These receptor sequences come from a woman in her 40s with COVID-19, enrolled during active disease. Both conserved end residues are part of each CDR3. D genes are given only for firm matches. Not all rows give a size; the values are once, few, many and, for expanded clones, a class.

V,size,J,D,DNA,CDR3
TRBV18,-,TRBJ1-2,-,TGTGCCAGCTCACCAATTTTAGGGGTCGATGGCTACACCTTC,CASSPILGVDGYTF
TRBV6-5,-,TRBJ1-2,-,TGTGCCAGCGGGGCACCACAGGGTTCCCATGGCTACACCTTC,CASGAPQGSHGYTF
TRBV3-1/TRBV3-2,-,TRBJ2-1,-,TGTGCCAGCAGCCAAGGAGATGAGCAGTTCTTC,CASSQGDEQFF
TRBV4-3,-,TRBJ2-1,TRBD1,TGCGCCAGCAGCCGGGACAGGGTCTCCTACAATGAGCAGTTCTTC,CASSRDRVSYNEQFF
TRBV29-1,-,TRBJ1-2,TRBD1,TGCAGCGTCGCAAGAGCTAGACCGGGACAGCTCCCTAACTATGGCTACACCTTC,CSVARARPGQLPNYGYTF
TRBV7-9,-,TRBJ2-3,TRBD2,TGTGCCAGCAGCCAACCTAGCGGGAGGGCCACCACAGATACGCAGTATTTT,CASSQPSGRATTDTQYF
TRBV2,-,TRBJ2-2,-,TGTGCCAGCAGTGAAAGTGCAGCGGCCAACACCGGGGAGCTGTTTTTT,CASSESAAANTGELFF
TRBV19,once,TRBJ1-2,TRBD1,TGTGCCAGTAGTATAGGAGGACAGGGGGTTTATGGCTACACCTTC,CASSIGGQGVYGYTF
TRBV25-1,-,TRBJ2-7,-,TGTGCCAGCAGTGGGCATCGTGACTTCTCCTACGAGCAGTACTTC,CASSGHRDFSYEQYF
TRBV27,-,TRBJ1-4,TRBD1,TGTGCCAGCAGTACTTGGACAGGGGGAAACGAAAAACTGTTTTTT,CASSTWTGGNEKLFF
TRBV19,-,TRBJ1-5,TRBD1,TGTGCCAGTAGTATTACAGGGGGCGGCAATCAGCCCCAGCATTTT,CASSITGGGNQPQHF
TRBV19,-,TRBJ1-1,-,TGTGCCAGTAGTATAGCGGGCAGGGCGGAAACTGAAGCTTTCTTT,CASSIAGRAETEAFF
TRBV14,-,TRBJ1-2,TRBD1,TGTGCCAGCAGCCAACAAATAGGGACAGGGGATGGCTACACCTTC,CASSQQIGTGDGYTF
TRBV7-9,few,TRBJ1-4,TRBD1,TGTGCCAGCAGCTTAACCACAGGGGGAAATGAAAAACTGTTTTTT,CASSLTTGGNEKLFF
TRBV5-1,-,TRBJ2-7,-,TGCGCCAGCAAGGGGTCCTACGAGCAGTACTTC,CASKGSYEQYF
TRBV6-5,few,TRBJ2-7,TRBD1,TGTGCCAGCAGTCAGGACAGGTACGAGCAGTACTTC,CASSQDRYEQYF